The 2 T cell receptor beta chains presented below share a single source sample, sequenced in a study of cytomegalovirus exposure and HLA in healthy donors. The primer mix had 60 Vbeta and 13 Jbeta primers. Profiled with immunoSEQ multiplex PCR; TCRdb holds only in-frame clones, not every one. This sample yields 170,000 or so clones, of which roughly 80% are seen a single time; under 7.5% belongs to the top ten. Sample: PBMCs. The source is a man aged 30 to 45 in good health and CMV-seropositive.

This chain uses TRBV4-1 with TRBJ1-2; weak D call: TRBD1 (6 bases). Between the trimmed V and J ends, which lost 3 bases and 3 bases, there was a span of 14 bases. Germline values: CDR1 MGHRA, CDR2 YSYEKL. The CDR3 is 15 residues long. The CDR3 spells CASSHYPRGHYGYTF. The DNA for the CDR3 is TGCGCCAGCAGCCATTACCCCAGGGGACACTATGGCTACACCTTC.

Note on this clone: A far larger clone is a single base away, which makes a read error likely. This chain connects TRBV6-4 to TRBJ2-7; D possibly corresponds to TRBD2 (5 bases). V was pared by 5 bases and J by 7 bases, with 18 bases between. The V gene's germline CDR1 is MRHNA and CDR2 SNTAGT. The CDR3 runs 14 residues. This chain's CDR3 is CASSRTGETGEQYF. The CDR3 coding sequence is TGTGCCAGCAGTCGGACTGGCGAGACGGGGGAGCAGTACTTC.